This is a list of T cell receptor beta chains from one sample in a study of T cell responses to AZD1222 COVID-19 vaccine. Sequencing used immunoSEQ multiplex PCR; TCRdb keeps in-frame clones, though not all of them. The table has approximately 80,000 clones, approximately 83% seen once. Specimen: peripheral blood, collected 28 days after the second AZD1222 dose. These TCRs come from an adult who received the AZD1222 COVID-19 vaccine. Both conserved end residues are part of each CDR3. A D gene is named only where the DNA matches it firmly. For some rows the clone size is stated as once, few or many, or as a class when expanded; others skip it.

size	J	V	D	length	CDR3	DNA
-	TRBJ2-3	TRBV23-1	TRBD2	23	CASSQPDRDLGTSERTVTDTQYF	TGCGCCAGCAGTCAGCCTGACAGGGACTTAGGGACTAGCGAACGGACTGTCACAGATACGCAGTATTTT
-	TRBJ2-7	TRBV30	-	14	CAWSNQGGSYEQYF	TGTGCCTGGAGTAATCAGGGAGGCTCCTACGAGCAGTACTTC
-	TRBJ1-4	TRBV18	-	14	CASSATAANEKLFF	TGTGCCAGCTCAGCGACGGCAGCTAATGAAAAACTGTTTTTT
-	TRBJ1-2	TRBV10-3	-	13	CAISGAGYYGYTF	TGTGCCATCAGTGGAGCGGGGTACTATGGCTACACCTTC
once	TRBJ1-3	TRBV19	-	15	CASSIGGIDGNTIYF	TGTGCCAGTAGCATAGGGGGTATCGATGGAAACACCATATATTTT
few	TRBJ2-5	TRBV19	TRBD1	13	CASTGTGKETQYF	TGTGCCAGTACCGGGACAGGGAAAGAGACCCAGTACTTC
-	TRBJ1-1	TRBV11-1	TRBD1	14	CASSPWTGRTEAFF	TGTGCCAGCAGCCCGTGGACAGGGCGGACTGAAGCTTTCTTT
-	TRBJ1-2	TRBV6-2/TRBV6-3	-	15	CASSYGNRQSGGYTF	TGTGCCAGCAGTTACGGGAACCGACAGTCTGGCGGCTACACCTTC
few	TRBJ2-7	TRBV27	TRBD1	12	CATGSGGYEQYF	TGTGCCACCGGATCAGGGGGCTACGAGCAGTACTTC
-	TRBJ2-5	TRBV7-2	-	14	CASSSDRSQETQYF	TGTGCCAGCAGCTCGGACAGAAGCCAAGAGACCCAGTACTTC
-	TRBJ2-1	TRBV7-9	-	12	CASVSGGNEQFF	TGTGCCAGCGTTTCAGGGGGGAATGAGCAGTTCTTC
-	TRBJ1-5	TRBV7-2	TRBD1	15	CASSSVGQVNQPQHF	TGTGCCAGCAGCTCCGTCGGACAGGTCAATCAGCCCCAGCATTTT
-	TRBJ1-2	TRBV18	-	14	CASSAGESRYGYTF	TGTGCCAGCTCGGCCGGAGAGTCTCGCTATGGCTACACCTTC
-	TRBJ1-4	TRBV28	TRBD1	14	CASSSGTAGEKLFF	TGTGCCAGCAGTTCCGGGACAGCGGGGGAAAAACTGTTTTTT
-	TRBJ1-6	TRBV7-9	-	14	CASSPDGLGSPLHF	TGTGCCAGCAGTCCCGACGGTTTAGGGTCACCCCTCCACTTT
few	TRBJ1-1	TRBV7-2	-	13	CASSLAQGYEAFF	TGTGCCAGCAGCTTAGCGCAAGGTTATGAAGCTTTCTTT
-	TRBJ2-7	TRBV28	-	12	CASSPVAYEQYF	TGTGCCAGCAGTCCGGTCGCCTACGAGCAGTACTTC
-	TRBJ2-2	TRBV5-4	TRBD1	15	CASSPPGQGTGELFF	TGTGCCAGCAGCCCTCCGGGACAGGGAACCGGGGAGCTGTTTTTT
-	TRBJ2-5	TRBV12-5	TRBD2	18	CASGLVRDGLAGTETQYF	TGTGCTAGTGGTTTGGTACGGGATGGGCTAGCGGGGACGGAGACCCAGTACTTC
-	TRBJ2-3	TRBV6-5	TRBD1	14	CASSSGQGADTQYF	TGTGCCAGCAGCTCTGGACAGGGGGCAGATACGCAGTATTTT